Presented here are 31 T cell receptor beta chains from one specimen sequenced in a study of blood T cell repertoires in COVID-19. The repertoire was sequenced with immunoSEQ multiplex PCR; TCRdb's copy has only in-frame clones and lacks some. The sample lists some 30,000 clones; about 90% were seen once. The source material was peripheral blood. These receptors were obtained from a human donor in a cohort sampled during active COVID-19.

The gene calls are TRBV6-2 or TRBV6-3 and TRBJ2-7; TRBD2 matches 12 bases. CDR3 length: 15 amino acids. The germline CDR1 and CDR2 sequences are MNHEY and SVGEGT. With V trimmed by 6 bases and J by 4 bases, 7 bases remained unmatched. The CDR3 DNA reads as TGTGCCAGCAGCAAACTAGCGGGAGGACTGTACGAGCAGTACTTC. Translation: CASSKLAGGLYEQYF.

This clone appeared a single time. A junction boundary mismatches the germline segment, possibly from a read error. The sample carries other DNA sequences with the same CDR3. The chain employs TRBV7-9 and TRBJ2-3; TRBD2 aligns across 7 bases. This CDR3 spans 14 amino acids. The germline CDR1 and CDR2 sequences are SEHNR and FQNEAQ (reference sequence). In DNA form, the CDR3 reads TGCGCCAGCAGCTTAGCGCGGGGGACAGATACGCAGTATTTT. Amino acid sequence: CASSLARGTDTQYF.

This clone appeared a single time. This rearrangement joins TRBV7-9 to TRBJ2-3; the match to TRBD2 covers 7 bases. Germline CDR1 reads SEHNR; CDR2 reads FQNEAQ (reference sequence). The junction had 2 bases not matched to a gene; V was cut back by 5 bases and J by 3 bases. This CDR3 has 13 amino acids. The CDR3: CASSRLATDTQYF. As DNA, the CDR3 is TGTGCCAGCAGCCGACTAGCTACAGATACGCAGTATTTT. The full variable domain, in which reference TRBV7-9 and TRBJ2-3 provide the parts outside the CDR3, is DTGVSQNPRHKITKRGQNVTFRCDPISEHNRLYWYRQTLGQGPEFLTYFQNEAQLEKSRLLSDRFSAERPKGSFSTLEIQRTEQGDSAMYLCASSRLATDTQYFGPGTRLTVL.

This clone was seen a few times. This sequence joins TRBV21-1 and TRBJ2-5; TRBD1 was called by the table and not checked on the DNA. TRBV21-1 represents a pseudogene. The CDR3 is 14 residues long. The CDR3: CASSNDRGTETQYF. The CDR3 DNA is TGTGCCAGCAGCAATGACAGGGGGACAGAGACCCAGTACTTC.

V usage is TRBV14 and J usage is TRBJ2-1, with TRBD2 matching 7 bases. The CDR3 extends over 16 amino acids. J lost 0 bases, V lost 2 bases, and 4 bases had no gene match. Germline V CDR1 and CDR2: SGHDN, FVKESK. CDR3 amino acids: CASSQMAGDSYNEQFF. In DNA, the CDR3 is TGTGCCAGCAGCCAAATGGCGGGGGACTCCTACAATGAGCAGTTCTTC.

The CDR3 protein is CASSLSHGGNTIYF. The CDR3 nucleotides read TGTGCCAGCAGCTTGTCGCACGGTGGAAACACCATATATTTT. The chain is built from TRBV5-6 and TRBJ1-3; D is ambiguous. Germline-derived CDR1 and CDR2 are SGHDT and YYEEEE. The CDR3 consists of 14 residues. V shed 1 base and J shed 3 bases, with 8 bases lying between them.

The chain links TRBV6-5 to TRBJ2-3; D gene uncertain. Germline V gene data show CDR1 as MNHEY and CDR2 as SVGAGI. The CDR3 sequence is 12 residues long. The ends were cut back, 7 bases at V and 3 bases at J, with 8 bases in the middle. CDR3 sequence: CASTAQTDTQYF. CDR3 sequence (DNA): TGTGCCAGCACCGCCCAGACAGATACGCAGTATTTT.

The CDR3 loop reads CASSPNMPLTGTEFGYYGYTF. The CDR3 DNA reads TGTGCCAGCAGTCCGAATATGCCCCTTACAGGGACCGAGTTCGGGTACTATGGCTACACCTTC. The chain recombines TRBV27 with TRBJ1-2; the D gene is possibly TRBD1 (6 bases). The length of the CDR3 is 21 residues. Germline V gene sequence: CDR1 MNHEY, CDR2 SMNVEV (reference sequence). Trimming stripped 5 bases from V and 3 bases from J, with 34 bases between.

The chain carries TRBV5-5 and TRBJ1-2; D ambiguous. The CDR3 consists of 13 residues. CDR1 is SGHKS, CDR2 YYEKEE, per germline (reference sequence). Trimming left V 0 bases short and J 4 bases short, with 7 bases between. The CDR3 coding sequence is TGTGCCAGCAGCTTGGAGAGGAGCTATGGCTACACCTTC. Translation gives CASSLERSYGYTF.

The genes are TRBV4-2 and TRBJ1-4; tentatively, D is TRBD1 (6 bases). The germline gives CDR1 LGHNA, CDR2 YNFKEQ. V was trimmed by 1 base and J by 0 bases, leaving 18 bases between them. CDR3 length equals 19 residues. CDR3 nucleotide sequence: TGTGCCAGCAGCCAAGGGGGAACAGGGAGGGGTTCAACTAATGAAAAACTGTTTTTT. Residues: CASSQGGTGRGSTNEKLFF.

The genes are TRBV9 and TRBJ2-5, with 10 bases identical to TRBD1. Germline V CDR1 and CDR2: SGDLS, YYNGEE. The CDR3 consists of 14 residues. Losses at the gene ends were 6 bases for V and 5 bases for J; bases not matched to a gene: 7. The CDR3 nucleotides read TGTGCCAGCAACCGGGACAGGGGAATGGAGACCCAGTACTTC. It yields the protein CASNRDRGMETQYF.

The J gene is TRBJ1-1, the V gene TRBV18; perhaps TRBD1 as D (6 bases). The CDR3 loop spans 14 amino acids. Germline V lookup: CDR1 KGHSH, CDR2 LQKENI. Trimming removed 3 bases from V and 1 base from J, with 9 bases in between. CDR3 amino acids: CASSPGRGNTEAFF. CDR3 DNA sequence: TGTGCCAGCTCACCGGGCAGGGGGAACACTGAAGCTTTCTTT.

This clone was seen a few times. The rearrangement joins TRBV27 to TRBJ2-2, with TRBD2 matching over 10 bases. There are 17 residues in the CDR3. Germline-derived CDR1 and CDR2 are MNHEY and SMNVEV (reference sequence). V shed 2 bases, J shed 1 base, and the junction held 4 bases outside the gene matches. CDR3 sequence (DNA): TGTGCCAGCAGTTTAAGGGCTAGCGGGGGGAACACCGGGGAGCTGTTTTTT. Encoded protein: CASSLRASGGNTGELFF.

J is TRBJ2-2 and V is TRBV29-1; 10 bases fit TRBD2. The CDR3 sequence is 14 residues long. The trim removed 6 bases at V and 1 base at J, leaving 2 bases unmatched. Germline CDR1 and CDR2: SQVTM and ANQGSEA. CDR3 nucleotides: TGCAGCGTCGGACTAGCGGTGAACACCGGGGAGCTGTTTTTT. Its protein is CSVGLAVNTGELFF.

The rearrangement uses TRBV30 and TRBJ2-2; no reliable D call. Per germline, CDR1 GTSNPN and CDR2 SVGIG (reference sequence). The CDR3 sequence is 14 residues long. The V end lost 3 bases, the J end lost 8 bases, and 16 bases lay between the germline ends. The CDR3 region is CAWRFSFYGGELFF. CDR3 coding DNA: TGTGCCTGGAGGTTTTCCTTCTACGGGGGGGAGCTGTTTTTT.

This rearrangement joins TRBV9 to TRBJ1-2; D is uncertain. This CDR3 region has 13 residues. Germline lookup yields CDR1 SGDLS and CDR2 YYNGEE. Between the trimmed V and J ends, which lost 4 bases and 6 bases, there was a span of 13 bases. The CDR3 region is CASSSPRGDGYTF. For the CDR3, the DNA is TGTGCCAGCAGCTCCCCTCGGGGAGATGGCTACACCTTC.

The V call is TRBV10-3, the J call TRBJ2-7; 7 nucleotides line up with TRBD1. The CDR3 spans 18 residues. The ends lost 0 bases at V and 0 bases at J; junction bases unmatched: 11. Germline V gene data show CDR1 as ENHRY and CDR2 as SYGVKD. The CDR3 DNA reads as TGTGCCATCAGTGAGTCGGTTCCTGGGGCAGGGGGCTCCTACGAGCAGTACTTC. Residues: CAISESVPGAGGSYEQYF.

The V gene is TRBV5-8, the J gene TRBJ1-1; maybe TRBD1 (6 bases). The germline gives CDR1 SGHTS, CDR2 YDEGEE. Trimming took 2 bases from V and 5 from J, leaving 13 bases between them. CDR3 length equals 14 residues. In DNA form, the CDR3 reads TGTGCCAGCAGCTTACCGACAGGCGGTACTGAAGCTTTCTTT. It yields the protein CASSLPTGGTEAFF. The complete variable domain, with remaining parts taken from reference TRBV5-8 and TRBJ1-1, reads EAGVTQSPTHLIKTRGQQATLRCSPISGHTSVYWYQQALGLGLQFLLWYDEGEERNRGNFPPRFSGRQFPNYSSELNVNALELEDSALYLCASSLPTGGTEAFFGQGTRLTVV.

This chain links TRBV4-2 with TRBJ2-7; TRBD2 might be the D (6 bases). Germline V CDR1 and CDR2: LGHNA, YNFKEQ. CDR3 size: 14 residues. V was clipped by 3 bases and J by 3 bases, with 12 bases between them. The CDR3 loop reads CASSQTSSDYEQYF. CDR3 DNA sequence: TGTGCCAGCAGCCAGACTAGTTCGGACTACGAGCAGTACTTC.

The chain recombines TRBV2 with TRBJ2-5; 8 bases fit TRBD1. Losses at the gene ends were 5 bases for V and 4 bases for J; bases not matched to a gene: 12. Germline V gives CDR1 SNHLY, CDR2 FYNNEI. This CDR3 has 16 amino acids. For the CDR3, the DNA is TGTGCCAGCAGTCCAACCAATTTGGGACAGGTAGAGACCCAGTACTTC. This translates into CASSPTNLGQVETQYF.

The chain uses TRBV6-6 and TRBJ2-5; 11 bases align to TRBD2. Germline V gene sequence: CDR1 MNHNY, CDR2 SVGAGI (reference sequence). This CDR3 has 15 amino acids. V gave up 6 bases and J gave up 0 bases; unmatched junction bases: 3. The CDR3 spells CASRPGLADQETQYF. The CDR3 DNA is TGTGCCAGCAGGCCGGGACTAGCGGACCAAGAGACCCAGTACTTC.

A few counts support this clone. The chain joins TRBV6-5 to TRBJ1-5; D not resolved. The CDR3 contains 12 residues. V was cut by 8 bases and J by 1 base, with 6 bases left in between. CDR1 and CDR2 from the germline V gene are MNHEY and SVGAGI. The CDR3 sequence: CASVGSNQPQHF. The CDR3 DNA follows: TGTGCCAGCGTGGGCAGCAATCAGCCCCAGCATTTT.

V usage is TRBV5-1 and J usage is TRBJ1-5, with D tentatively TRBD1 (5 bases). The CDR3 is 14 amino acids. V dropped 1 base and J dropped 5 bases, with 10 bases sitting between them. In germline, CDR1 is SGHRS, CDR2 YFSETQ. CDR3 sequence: CASSLYGADQPQHF. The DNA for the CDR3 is TGCGCCAGCAGCTTGTATGGGGCGGATCAGCCCCAGCATTTT.

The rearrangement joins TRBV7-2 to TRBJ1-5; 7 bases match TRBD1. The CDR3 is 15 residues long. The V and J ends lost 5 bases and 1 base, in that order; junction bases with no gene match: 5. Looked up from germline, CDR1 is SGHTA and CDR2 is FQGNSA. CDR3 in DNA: TGTGCCAGCAGCACACAGACAGGGAGCAATCAGCCCCAGCATTTT. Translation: CASSTQTGSNQPQHF. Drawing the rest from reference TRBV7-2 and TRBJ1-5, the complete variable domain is GAGVSQSPSNKVTEKGKDVELRCDPISGHTALYWYRQSLGQGLEFLIYFQGNSAPDKSGLPSDRFSAERTGGSVSTLTIQRTQQEDSAVYLCASSTQTGSNQPQHFGDGTRLSIL.

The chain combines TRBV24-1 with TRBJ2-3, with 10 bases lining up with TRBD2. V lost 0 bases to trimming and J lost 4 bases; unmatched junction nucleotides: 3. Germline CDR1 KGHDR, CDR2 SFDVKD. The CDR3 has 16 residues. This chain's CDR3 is CATSDLTSGAADTQYF. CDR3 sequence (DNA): TGTGCCACCAGTGATTTGACTAGCGGGGCTGCAGATACGCAGTATTTT.

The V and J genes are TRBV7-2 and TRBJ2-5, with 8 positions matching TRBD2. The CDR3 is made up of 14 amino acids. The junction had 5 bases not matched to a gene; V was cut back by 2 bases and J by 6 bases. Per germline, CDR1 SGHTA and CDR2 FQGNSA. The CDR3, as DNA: TGTGCCAGCAGCTTAAGGGGACTAGAGAAGACCCAGTACTTC. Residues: CASSLRGLEKTQYF. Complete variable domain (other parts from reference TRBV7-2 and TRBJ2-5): GAGVSQSPSNKVTEKGKDVELRCDPISGHTALYWYRQSLGQGLEFLIYFQGNSAPDKSGLPSDRFSAERTGGSVSTLTIQRTQQEDSAVYLCASSLRGLEKTQYFGPGTRLLVL.

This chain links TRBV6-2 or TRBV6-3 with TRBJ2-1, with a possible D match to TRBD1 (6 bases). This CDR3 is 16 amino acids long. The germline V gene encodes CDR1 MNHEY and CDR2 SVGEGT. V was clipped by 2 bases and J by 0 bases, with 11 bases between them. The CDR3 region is CASSYPTGSSYNEQFF. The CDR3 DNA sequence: TGTGCCAGCAGTTACCCCACAGGGAGCTCCTACAATGAGCAGTTCTTC.

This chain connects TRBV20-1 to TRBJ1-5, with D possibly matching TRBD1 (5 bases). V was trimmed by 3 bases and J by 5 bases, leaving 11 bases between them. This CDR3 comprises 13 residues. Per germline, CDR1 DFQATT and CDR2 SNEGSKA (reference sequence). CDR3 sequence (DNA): TGCAGTGCTAGTTTGGGGCCCGATCAGCCCCAGCATTTT. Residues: CSASLGPDQPQHF.

DNA for the CDR3: TGTGCCAGTAGTTCCTATCCCTATGGCTACACCTTC. As protein: CASSSYPYGYTF. The chain couples TRBV19 to TRBJ1-2, with D uncertain. CDR3 size: 12 residues. V lost 5 bases to trimming and J lost 4 bases, with 8 bases between them. CDR1 LNHDA and CDR2 SQIVND come from the germline V gene (reference sequence).

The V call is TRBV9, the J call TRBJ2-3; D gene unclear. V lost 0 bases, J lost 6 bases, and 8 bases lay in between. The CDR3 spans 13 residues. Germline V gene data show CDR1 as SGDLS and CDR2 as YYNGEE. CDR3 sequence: CASSVGPADTQYF. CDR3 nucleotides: TGTGCCAGCAGCGTAGGTCCCGCGGATACGCAGTATTTT.

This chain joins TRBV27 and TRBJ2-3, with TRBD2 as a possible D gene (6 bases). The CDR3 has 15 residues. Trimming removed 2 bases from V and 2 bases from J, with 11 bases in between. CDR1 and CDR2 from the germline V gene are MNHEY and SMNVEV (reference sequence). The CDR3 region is CASSLGLAHTDTQYF. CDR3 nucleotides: TGTGCCAGCAGTTTAGGGCTAGCGCACACAGATACGCAGTATTTT.